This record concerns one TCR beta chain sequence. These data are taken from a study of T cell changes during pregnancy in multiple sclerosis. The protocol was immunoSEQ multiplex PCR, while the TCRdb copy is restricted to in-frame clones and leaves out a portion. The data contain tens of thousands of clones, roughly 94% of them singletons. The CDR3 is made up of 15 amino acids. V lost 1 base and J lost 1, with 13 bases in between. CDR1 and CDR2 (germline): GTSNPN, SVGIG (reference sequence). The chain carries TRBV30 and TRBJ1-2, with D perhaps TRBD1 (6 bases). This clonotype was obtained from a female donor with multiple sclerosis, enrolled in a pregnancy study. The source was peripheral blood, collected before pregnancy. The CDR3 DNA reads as TGTGCCTGGAGTGCCGGACAGAAACTTAACTATGGCTACACCTTC. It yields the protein CAWSAGQKLNYGYTF.